This is a list of T cell receptor beta chains from one sample in a study of OX40 agonist ivuxolimab in advanced cancers. The method was immunoSEQ multiplex PCR; TCRdb's version includes in-frame clones alone and lacks a portion of them. The sample yields just over 14,000 clones, less than 85% seen once. The sequencing used CD4+ or CD8+ T cells sorted from blood, collected in a trial of the OX40 agonist ivuxolimab. The receptors were sampled from an adult with an advanced solid tumor such as melanoma, head and neck, liver or kidney cancer. Both conserved end residues are part of each CDR3. The order of the fields is CDR3 length, V gene, clone size, D gene, J gene, CDR3 protein, CDR3 DNA. A D gene is named only where the DNA matches it firmly. The size of a clone is reported for some rows only, either as once, few or many, or as a class for expanded clones.

13	TRBV28	-	TRBD1	TRBJ1-2	CAKRTGRYYGYTF	TGTGCTAAGCGGACAGGGAGGTACTATGGCTACACCTTC
15	TRBV19	once	-	TRBJ2-7	CASSIVAGVRDEQYF	TGTGCCAGTAGTATAGTTGCAGGGGTTCGTGACGAGCAGTACTTC
15	TRBV7-9	-	TRBD2	TRBJ2-1	CASSAGTSGFYEQFF	TGTGCCAGCAGCGCCGGGACTAGCGGGTTTTATGAGCAGTTCTTC
12	TRBV30	-	-	TRBJ2-7	CAWKAGTYEQYF	TGTGCCTGGAAAGCAGGAACCTACGAGCAGTACTTC
15	TRBV27	few	TRBD1	TRBJ1-1	CASSSGTGLNTEAFF	TGTGCCAGCAGTTCCGGGACAGGGTTGAACACTGAAGCTTTCTTT
13	TRBV7-9	-	-	TRBJ1-2	CASSPEGNYGYTF	TGTGCCAGCAGTCCGGAAGGCAACTATGGCTACACCTTC
17	TRBV7-8	-	-	TRBJ1-1	CASNNGRGNGGRTEAFF	TGTGCCAGCAACAACGGACGGGGGAATGGGGGTCGCACTGAAGCTTTCTTT
14	TRBV9	-	TRBD2	TRBJ2-5	CASSVSGMQETQYF	TGTGCCAGCAGCGTAAGCGGGATGCAAGAGACCCAGTACTTC
15	TRBV19	-	TRBD1	TRBJ2-7	CASTMGTGATYEQYF	TGTGCCAGTACCATGGGGACAGGGGCGACCTACGAGCAGTACTTC
14	TRBV7-6	-	TRBD1	TRBJ2-1	CASSTATGYNEQFF	TGTGCCAGCAGCACGGCGACAGGGTACAATGAGCAGTTCTTC
19	TRBV7-9	-	TRBD2	TRBJ2-1	CASSLVVELAGLYYNEQFF	TGTGCCAGCAGCTTAGTAGTAGAGCTAGCGGGGTTATATTACAATGAGCAGTTCTTC
14	TRBV9	-	TRBD1	TRBJ2-7	CASSPGTASYEQYF	TGTGCCAGCAGCCCCGGGACAGCCTCCTACGAGCAGTACTTC
15	TRBV4-2	-	TRBD2	TRBJ2-3	CASSPEGSGKDTQYF	TGTGCCAGCAGCCCCGAGGGTAGCGGGAAGGATACGCAGTATTTT
13	TRBV7-7	-	-	TRBJ2-1	CASSPRGYNEQFF	TGTGCCAGCAGCCCCAGGGGTTACAATGAGCAGTTCTTC
15	TRBV5-5	-	-	TRBJ2-3	CASSSREWGTDTQYF	TGTGCCAGCAGCTCACGGGAGTGGGGCACAGATACGCAGTATTTT
15	TRBV19	-	TRBD1	TRBJ1-1	CASSADRGHPTEAFF	TGTGCCAGTAGTGCAGACAGGGGCCACCCCACTGAAGCTTTCTTT
14	TRBV6-6	-	TRBD1	TRBJ2-5	CASRPDRGLETQYF	TGTGCCAGCAGACCCGACAGGGGGCTTGAGACCCAGTACTTC
14	TRBV29-1	once	-	TRBJ2-3	CSVEGVETADTQYF	TGCAGCGTTGAAGGTGTGGAGACCGCAGATACGCAGTATTTT
13	TRBV5-6	few	-	TRBJ2-3	CASSLGDGDTQYF	TGTGCCAGCAGCTTGGGGGACGGAGATACGCAGTATTTT
15	TRBV11-2	medium-sized	TRBD1	TRBJ1-2	CASNSWDSGTAGYTF	TGTGCCAGCAACTCCTGGGACAGCGGAACGGCTGGCTACACCTTC
15	TRBV5-4	-	TRBD1	TRBJ2-7	CASSTWTGSSYEQYF	TGTGCCAGCAGCACCTGGACAGGTAGCTCCTACGAGCAGTACTTC
15	TRBV4-2	once	-	TRBJ2-1	CASNPSMSSYNEQFF	TGTGCCAGCAACCCGTCCATGAGCTCCTACAATGAGCAGTTCTTC
16	TRBV7-7	once	TRBD1	TRBJ2-1	CASSLAGTGVYNEQFF	TGTGCCAGCAGCTTAGCTGGGACAGGTGTCTACAATGAGCAGTTCTTC
14	TRBV9	-	-	TRBJ2-1	CASSALGGYNEQFF	TGTGCCAGCAGCGCCCTAGGTGGCTACAATGAGCAGTTCTTC
13	TRBV7-9	-	-	TRBJ1-2	CASSQTVTYGYTF	TGTGCCAGCAGCCAGACAGTGACCTATGGCTACACCTTC
14	TRBV7-6	-	-	TRBJ2-3	CASSQSVVSDTQYF	TGTGCCAGCAGCCAGTCGGTGGTGTCAGATACGCAGTATTTT
15	TRBV7-3	-	-	TRBJ2-1	CASSLSGVSYNEQFF	TGTGCCAGCAGCTTATCAGGTGTTTCCTACAATGAGCAGTTCTTC
15	TRBV19	-	TRBD1	TRBJ1-5	CASSIDRGHNQPQHF	TGTGCCAGTAGCATAGACAGGGGTCACAATCAGCCCCAGCATTTT
16	TRBV19	-	-	TRBJ1-1	CASSIDLDRVNTEAFF	TGTGCCAGTAGTATAGATCTTGACAGAGTGAACACTGAAGCTTTCTTT
14	TRBV5-6	few	-	TRBJ1-2	CASSFWQGNYGYTF	TGTGCCAGCAGCTTCTGGCAGGGGAACTATGGCTACACCTTC